One and the same sample provided the 7 T cell receptor beta chains below, sequenced in a study of T cell responses to AZD1222 COVID-19 vaccine. Sequencing used immunoSEQ multiplex PCR; TCRdb keeps in-frame clones, though not all of them. The sample shows around 120,000 clones, roughly 90% of them seen only once. Here the sequenced sample was peripheral blood, taken on day 0 of AZD1222 vaccination. Every receptor here comes from an adult in good health.

Only a few counts were recorded for this clone. The gene calls are TRBV6-5 and TRBJ1-5, with a weak D call TRBD1 (6 bases). V was trimmed by 6 bases and J by 9 bases, leaving 15 bases between them. Germline V gene lookup returns CDR1 MNHEY and CDR2 SVGAGI. The CDR3 has 13 amino acids. CDR3 nucleotide sequence: TGTGCCAGCAGCCACAGGGAATCTGGGCCCCAGCATTTT. Amino acid sequence: CASSHRESGPQHF.

This clone was recorded only once. This rearrangement joins TRBV21-1 to TRBJ2-1. TRBV21-1 is recorded as a pseudogene. The CDR3 covers 13 residues. The CDR3 sequence: CASSKGGTNEQFF. The CDR3 DNA sequence: TGTGCCAGCAGCAAAGGAGGGACCAATGAGCAGTTCTTC.

The J gene is TRBJ1-2, the V gene TRBV6-5; D is possibly TRBD1 (6 bases). Trimming pared 3 bases from V and 5 bases from J, leaving 19 bases between. Germline V CDR1 and CDR2: MNHEY, SVGAGI. The CDR3 is made up of 16 amino acids. The CDR3 sequence is CASSYGSPGVGYGYTF. Here the CDR3 DNA reads TGTGCCAGCAGTTATGGTTCTCCAGGGGTGGGTTATGGCTACACCTTC.

V and J are TRBV11-3 and TRBJ2-5; 7 bases align to TRBD1. The trim removed 5 bases at V and 2 bases at J, leaving 8 bases unmatched. The CDR3 extends over 15 amino acids. The germline V gene encodes CDR1 SGHNT and CDR2 YENEEA. Written as DNA, the CDR3 is TGTGCCAGCAGCCAAGGGACAGATCTTCAAGAGACCCAGTACTTC. Its protein is CASSQGTDLQETQYF.

The chain combines TRBV27 with TRBJ2-7; D is undetermined. The CDR3 covers 15 residues. V was trimmed by 5 bases and J by 1 base, leaving 15 bases between them. The V gene's germline CDR1 is MNHEY and CDR2 SMNVEV (reference sequence). The CDR3 loop is CASSRLGTSSYEQYF. The CDR3 DNA follows: TGTGCCAGCAGTCGCCTAGGTACGTCGTCCTACGAGCAGTACTTC.

The chain's CDR3 is CAWSRQGEFGNTIYF. CDR3 sequence (DNA): TGTGCCTGGAGCCGACAGGGGGAGTTTGGAAACACCATATATTTT. The chain links TRBV30 to TRBJ1-3; 9 bases align to TRBD1. This CDR3 contains 15 residues. V dropped 3 bases and J dropped 3; count of bases not matched to a gene: 6. CDR1 is GTSNPN, CDR2 SVGIG, per germline (reference sequence).

V is TRBV24-1 and J is TRBJ2-1; TRBD2 agrees at 14 bases. V dropped 3 bases and J dropped 0; count of bases not matched to a gene: 9. Looked up from germline, CDR1 is KGHDR and CDR2 is SFDVKD. CDR3 length equals 20 residues. Written as DNA, the CDR3 is TGTGCCACCAGTGATCCTTCCGGGACTAGCGGGAGACTCTCCTACAATGAGCAGTTCTTC. It codes for CATSDPSGTSGRLSYNEQFF.